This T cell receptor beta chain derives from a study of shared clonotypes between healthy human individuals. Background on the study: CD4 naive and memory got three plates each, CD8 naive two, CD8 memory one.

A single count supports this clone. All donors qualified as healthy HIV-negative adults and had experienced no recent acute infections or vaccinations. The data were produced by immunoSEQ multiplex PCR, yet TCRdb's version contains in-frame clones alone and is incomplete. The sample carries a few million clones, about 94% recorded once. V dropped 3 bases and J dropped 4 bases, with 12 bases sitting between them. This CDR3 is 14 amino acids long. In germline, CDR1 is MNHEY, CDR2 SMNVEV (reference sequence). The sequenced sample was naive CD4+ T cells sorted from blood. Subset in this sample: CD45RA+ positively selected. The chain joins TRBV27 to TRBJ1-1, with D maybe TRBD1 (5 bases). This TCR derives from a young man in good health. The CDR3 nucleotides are TGTGCCAGCAGTTTGGCCAGGGAGGGCACTGAAGCTTTCTTT. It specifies CASSLAREGTEAFF.